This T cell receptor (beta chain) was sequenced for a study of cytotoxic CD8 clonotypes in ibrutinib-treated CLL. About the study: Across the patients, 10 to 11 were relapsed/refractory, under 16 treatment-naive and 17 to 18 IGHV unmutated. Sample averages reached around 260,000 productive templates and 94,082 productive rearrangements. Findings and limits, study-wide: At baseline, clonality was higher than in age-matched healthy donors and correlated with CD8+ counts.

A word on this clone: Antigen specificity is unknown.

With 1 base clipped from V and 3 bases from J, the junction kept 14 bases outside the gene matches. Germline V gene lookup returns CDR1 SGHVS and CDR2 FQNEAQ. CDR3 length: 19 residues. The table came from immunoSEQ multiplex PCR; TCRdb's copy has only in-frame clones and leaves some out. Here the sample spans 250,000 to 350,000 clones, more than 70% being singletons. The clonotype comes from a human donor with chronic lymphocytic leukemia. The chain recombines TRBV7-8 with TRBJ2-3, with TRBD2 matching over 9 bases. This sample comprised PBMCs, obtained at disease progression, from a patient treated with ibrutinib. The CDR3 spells CASSLGLAGFLGGTDTQYF. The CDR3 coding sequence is TGTGCCAGCAGCTTAGGGCTAGCGGGGTTCCTTGGGGGGACAGATACGCAGTATTTT.